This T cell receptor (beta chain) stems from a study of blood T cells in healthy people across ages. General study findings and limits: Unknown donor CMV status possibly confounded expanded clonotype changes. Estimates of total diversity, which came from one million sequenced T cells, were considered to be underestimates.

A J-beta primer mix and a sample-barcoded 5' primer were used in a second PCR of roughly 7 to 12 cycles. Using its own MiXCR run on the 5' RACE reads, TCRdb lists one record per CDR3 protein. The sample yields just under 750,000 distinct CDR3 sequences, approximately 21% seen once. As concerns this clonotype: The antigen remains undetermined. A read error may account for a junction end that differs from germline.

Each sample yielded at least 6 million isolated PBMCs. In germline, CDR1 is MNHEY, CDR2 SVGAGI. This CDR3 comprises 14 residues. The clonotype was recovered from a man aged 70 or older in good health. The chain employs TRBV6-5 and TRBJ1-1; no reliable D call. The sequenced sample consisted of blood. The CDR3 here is CASSYDTLGTEASF. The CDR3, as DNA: TGTGCCAGCAGTTACGACACCTTGGGCACTGAAGCTTCCTTT.